Listed here is a single T cell receptor beta chain. Its target is not known. This sample is part of a study of T cell responses to AZD1222 COVID-19 vaccine. Study-level information: Second-dose recipients at about 4 or about 12 weeks were treated as one pooled group.

Trimming cost V 2 bases and J 9 bases, with 17 bases left between them. The CDR3 covers 15 residues. CDR1 is MNHEY, CDR2 SMNVEV, per germline (reference sequence). Measured with immunoSEQ multiplex PCR; TCRdb has only the in-frame clones, and not every one. The table lists approximately 170,000 clones, more than 80% of them singletons. General observations from the study: Samples come after the peak T cell response, not at day 14. Donors, mostly white British, included more females; clonal diversity was possibly underestimated. At 160-218 and 743-854, vaccine-associated CD4 TCRs were dominant, and they spanned spike.

The specimen comprised peripheral blood, sampled on day 0 of AZD1222 vaccination. The chain couples TRBV27 to TRBJ1-5; TRBD1 might be the D (5 bases). The TCR was taken from an adult in good health. In DNA, the CDR3 is TGTGCCAGCAGTTTAAGATTTCCGGGTGGGGGGCCCCAGCATTTT. Amino acids: CASSLRFPGGGPQHF.